Shown below are 2 T cell receptor beta chains from a single sample sequenced in a study of graft-versus-host responses after intestinal transplantation. Assay used: immunoSEQ multiplex PCR; TCRdb lists only in-frame clones, some missing. The sample carries tens of thousands of clones, approximately 88% recorded once. Their antigen targets remain unknown. Sequenced material: unstimulated CD4+ T cells sorted from spleen or lymph node cells, taken before transplant. The receptors were gathered from a human donor who was the organ donor for an intestinal transplant.

The chain carries TRBV9 and TRBJ2-2; D possibly corresponds to TRBD1 (6 bases). CDR1 is SGDLS and CDR2 is YYNGEE in the germline V gene. V was shortened by 2 bases and J by 5 bases, with 16 bases between the two germline ends. This CDR3 is 16 amino acids long. The CDR3 region is CASSVLGTLSTGELFF. CDR3 in DNA: TGTGCCAGCAGCGTTTTAGGGACATTATCTACCGGGGAGCTGTTTTTT. Full variable domain (outside the CDR3, taken from reference TRBV9 and TRBJ2-2): DSGVTQTPKHLITATGQRVTLRCSPRSGDLSVYWYQQSLDQGLQFLIQYYNGEERAKGNILERFSAQQFPDLHSELNLSSLELGDSALYFCASSVLGTLSTGELFFGEGSRLTVL.

This chain connects TRBV9 to TRBJ1-5; the D is unclear. The CDR3 has 15 amino acids. Germline assignment: CDR1 SGDLS and CDR2 YYNGEE. V dropped 0 bases and J dropped 2 bases, with 9 bases sitting between them. The CDR3 spells CASSVGGGRNQPQHF. CDR3 nucleotides: TGTGCCAGCAGCGTAGGTGGAGGGCGCAATCAGCCCCAGCATTTT.